The next 4 T cell receptor beta chains were all read from a single sample in a study of blood T cell repertoires in COVID-19. Clones were sequenced by immunoSEQ multiplex PCR, and TCRdb holds only the in-frame ones, with some missing. The top ten clones hold under 1.1% of a sample with about 78,000 clones, 80% to 95% of them seen once. Sequencing was performed on peripheral blood. The source of these receptors is a woman aged 50 to 60 in a cohort sampled during active COVID-19.

The V call is TRBV7-3, the J call TRBJ2-1; 7 nucleotides match TRBD2. CDR1 is SGHTA and CDR2 is FQGTGA in the germline V gene. With V trimmed by 5 bases and J by 9 bases, 13 bases remained unmatched. There are 15 residues in the CDR3. The chain's CDR3 is CASSLGLPQGSEQFF. The CDR3 region has the DNA TGTGCCAGCAGCCTGGGACTACCGCAGGGTAGTGAGCAGTTCTTC.

The chain couples TRBV28 to TRBJ1-6; D is undetermined. V was pared by 7 bases and J by 4 bases, with 17 bases between. The CDR3 is 16 residues long. CDR1 MDHEN and CDR2 SYDVKM come from the germline V gene. CDR3 sequence (DNA): TGTGCCAGCACCCCAGGAGGGAAACGATATAATTCACCCCTCCACTTT. The encoded protein is CASTPGGKRYNSPLHF.

The chain uses TRBV10-2 and TRBJ2-7, with TRBD2 identical over 7 bases. The length of the CDR3 is 19 residues. After removal of 2 bases from V and 7 bases from J, the junction contained 23 bases not matched to a gene. Germline CDR1 and CDR2: WSHSY and SAAADI. CDR3 bases: TGCGCCAGCAGTGAGCCTGCCTTCCGTCGCGGGGGAGAGGAAGAGGAGCAGTACTTC. Protein: CASSEPAFRRGGEEEEQYF.

This chain connects TRBV28 to TRBJ2-7, with 8 bases identical to TRBD2. The V and J ends lost 5 bases and 0 bases, in that order; junction bases with no gene match: 6. The CDR3 is 15 residues long. CDR1 MDHEN and CDR2 SYDVKM come from the germline V gene. The CDR3 DNA is TGTGCCAGCAGTCGGGGGGGCGTAACCTCCTACGAGCAGTACTTC. Translating it yields CASSRGGVTSYEQYF.